One and the same sample provided the 8 T cell receptor beta chains below, sequenced in a study of blood T cell repertoires in COVID-19. TCRdb keeps only in-frame clones here, not all; method: immunoSEQ multiplex PCR. The table records around 77,000 clones, less than 95% of them present only once. The sample consisted of peripheral blood. These receptor sequences come from a woman aged 60 to 75 with active COVID-19.

This chain links TRBV28 with TRBJ2-1; 15 nucleotides line up with TRBD2. The CDR3 length is 17 residues. In germline, CDR1 is MDHEN, CDR2 SYDVKM. V dropped 5 bases and J dropped 9; count of bases not matched to a gene: 11. In nucleotides, the CDR3 is TGTGCCAGCAGTGACCCCCGGACTAGCGGGAGGGCGCGTGAGCAGTTCTTC. Translation: CASSDPRTSGRAREQFF.

A single count supports this clone. This chain uses TRBV7-9 with TRBJ1-1; 7 bases are shared with TRBD1. The trim removed 3 bases at V and 11 bases at J, leaving 6 bases unmatched. The CDR3 is made up of 12 amino acids. Germline CDR1 and CDR2: SEHNR and FQNEAQ (reference sequence). The CDR3 DNA reads as TGTGCCAGCAGCTTGACAGGGTGGGGGGCTTTCTTT. Its translation: CASSLTGWGAFF.

This chain joins TRBV24-1 and TRBJ2-1; no reliable D call. CDR1 is KGHDR, CDR2 SFDVKD, per germline. The V gene lost 1 base and the J gene lost 0 bases, with 9 bases spanning the gap. CDR3 length equals 16 residues. CDR3: CATSDFGDSSYNEQFF. CDR3 coding DNA: TGTGCCACCAGTGATTTCGGAGATAGCTCCTACAATGAGCAGTTCTTC.

This clone showed up just once. V is TRBV28 and J is TRBJ1-3; TRBD1 agrees at 8 bases. The trim removed 6 bases at V and 3 bases at J, leaving 22 bases unmatched. This CDR3 is 20 amino acids long. Looked up from germline, CDR1 is MDHEN and CDR2 is SYDVKM. CDR3 nucleotides: TGTGCCAGCAGCCGCCGTAACCCTTCTTTACAGGGGGTGAGTGGAAACACCATATATTTT. Translated: CASSRRNPSLQGVSGNTIYF. The whole variable domain, filled in from reference TRBV28 and TRBJ1-3, reads DVKVTQSSRYLVKRTGEKVFLECVQDMDHENMFWYRQDPGLGLRLIYFSYDVKMKEKGDIPEGYSVSREKKERFSLILESASTNQTSMYLCASSRRNPSLQGVSGNTIYFGEGSWLTVV.

The chain recombines TRBV2 with TRBJ1-1; weak D call: TRBD1 (5 bases). V was pared by 0 bases and J by 3 bases, with 8 bases between. The CDR3 runs to 14 residues. Germline loops: CDR1 SNHLY, CDR2 FYNNEI. CDR3 sequence (DNA): TGTGCCAGCAGTGAAGCGACAGCCTACACTGAAGCTTTCTTT. It encodes CASSEATAYTEAFF.

The rearrangement joins TRBV5-4 to TRBJ2-2; 7 positions match TRBD1. The germline CDR1 and CDR2 sequences are SGHNT and YYREEE (reference sequence). The CDR3 is made up of 17 amino acids. V shed 4 bases and J 2 bases; nucleotides not matched to a gene: 11. CDR3: CASSRFPQGSNTGELFF. In DNA, the CDR3 is TGTGCCAGCAGCCGATTCCCACAGGGGTCCAACACCGGGGAGCTGTTTTTT.

This clone appeared a few times. The chain links TRBV4-2 to TRBJ2-1; TRBD2 matches 14 bases. V shed 4 bases, J shed 8 bases, and the junction held 10 bases outside the gene matches. The CDR3 totals 17 residues. Looked up from germline, CDR1 is LGHNA and CDR2 is YNFKEQ. CDR3 sequence reads: CASSLTSGRANRDEQFF. CDR3 nucleotide sequence: TGTGCCAGCAGCCTGACTAGCGGGAGGGCCAACCGCGATGAGCAGTTCTTC.

The chain carries TRBV14 and TRBJ1-2; 10 bases line up with TRBD1. This CDR3 spans 14 amino acids. Germline loops: CDR1 SGHDN, CDR2 FVKESK. V was clipped by 5 bases and J by 8 bases; unmatched bases: 8. DNA of the CDR3: TGTGCCAGCAGCTTTACCGGGACAGGGGACGGCTACACCTTC. Translated, it gives CASSFTGTGDGYTF.